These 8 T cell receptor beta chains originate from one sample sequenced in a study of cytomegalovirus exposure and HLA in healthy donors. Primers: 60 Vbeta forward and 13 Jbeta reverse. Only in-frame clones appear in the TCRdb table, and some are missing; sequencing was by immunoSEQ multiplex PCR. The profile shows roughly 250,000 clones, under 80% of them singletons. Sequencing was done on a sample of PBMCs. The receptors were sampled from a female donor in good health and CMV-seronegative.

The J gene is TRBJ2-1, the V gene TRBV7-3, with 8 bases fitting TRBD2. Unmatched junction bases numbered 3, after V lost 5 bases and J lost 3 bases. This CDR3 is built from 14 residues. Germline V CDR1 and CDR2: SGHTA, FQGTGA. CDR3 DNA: TGTGCCAGCAGCCCGGGGGGGATCTACAATGAGCAGTTCTTC. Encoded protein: CASSPGGIYNEQFF.

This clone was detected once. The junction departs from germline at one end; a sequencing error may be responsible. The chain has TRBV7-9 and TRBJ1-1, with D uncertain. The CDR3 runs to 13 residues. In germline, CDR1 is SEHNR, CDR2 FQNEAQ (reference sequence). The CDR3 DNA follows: TGTTCCAGCAGTAGTACGGGGAGCACTGAAGCTTTCTTT. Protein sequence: CSSSSTGSTEAFF.

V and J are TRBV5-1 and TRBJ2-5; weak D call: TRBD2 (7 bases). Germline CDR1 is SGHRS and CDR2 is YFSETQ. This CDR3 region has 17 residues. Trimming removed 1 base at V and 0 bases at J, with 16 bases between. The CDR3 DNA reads TGCGCCAGCAGCTTGTCCATAAGCGGGACAAACCAAGAGACCCAGTACTTC. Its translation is CASSLSISGTNQETQYF.

The CDR3 here is CASSLGGRGNTEAFF. The CDR3 DNA is TGTGCCAGCAGCTTAGGGGGCAGGGGGAACACTGAAGCTTTCTTT. The chain couples TRBV7-3 to TRBJ1-1; maybe TRBD1 (6 bases). Germline lookup yields CDR1 SGHTA and CDR2 FQGTGA. Trimming shortened V by 2 bases and J by 1 base, and 11 bases separated the two germline ends. The CDR3 runs to 15 residues.

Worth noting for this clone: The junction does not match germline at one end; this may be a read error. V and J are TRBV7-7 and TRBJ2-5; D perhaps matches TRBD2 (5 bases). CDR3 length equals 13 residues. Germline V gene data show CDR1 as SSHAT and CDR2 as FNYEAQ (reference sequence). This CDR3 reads CASSLSATTLQYF. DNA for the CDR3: TGTGCTAGCAGCTTAAGCGCGACTACCTTGCAGTACTTC. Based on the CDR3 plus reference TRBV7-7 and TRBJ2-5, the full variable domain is GAGVSQSPRYKVTKRGQDVTLRCDPISSHATLYWYQQALGQGPEFLTYFNYEAQPDKSGLPSDRFSAERPEGSISTLTIQRTEQRDSAMYRCASSLSATTLQYFGPGTRLLVL.

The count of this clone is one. For the CDR3, the DNA is TGCGCCAGCAGCTCTACAGGGGATCAGGGGCAGCCCCAGCATTTT. It codes for CASSSTGDQGQPQHF. V is TRBV5-1 and J is TRBJ1-5; 7 nucleotides align to TRBD1. V gave up 3 bases and J gave up 7 bases; unmatched junction bases: 10. The CDR3 totals 15 residues. Per the germline V gene, CDR1 is SGHRS and CDR2 is YFSETQ.

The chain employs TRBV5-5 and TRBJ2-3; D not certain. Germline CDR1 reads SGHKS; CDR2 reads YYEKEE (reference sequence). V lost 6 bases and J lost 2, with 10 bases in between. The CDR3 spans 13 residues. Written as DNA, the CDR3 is TGTGCCAGCACTCCTCCGGTCACAGATACGCAGTATTTT. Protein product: CASTPPVTDTQYF.

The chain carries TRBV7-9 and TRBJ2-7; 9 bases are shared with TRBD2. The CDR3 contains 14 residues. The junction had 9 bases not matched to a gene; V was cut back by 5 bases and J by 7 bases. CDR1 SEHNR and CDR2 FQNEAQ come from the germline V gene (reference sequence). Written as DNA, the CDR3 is TGTGCCAGCAGCACCGTAGCGGGAGCGGGAGAGCAGTACTTC. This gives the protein CASSTVAGAGEQYF.